This T cell receptor beta chain was identified in a study of tumor-infiltrating lymphocytes in primary liver carcinoma. The overall study: Those enrolled were patients of both sexes, who were aged 30 to 69 years. Each sample had roughly 3.65 to 7.5 million productive TCRbeta reads regardless of tissue type. Notes on the study in general: The study found only about 8-24% of top clones in all five tumor regions.

Co-extraction of RNA and DNA was performed on roughly 17-32 mg of unsorted bulk tissue. With chronic HBV infection, the patients were also treatment-naive. V lost 4 bases and J lost 6, with 12 bases in between. CDR1 is MNHEY and CDR2 is SVGAGI in the germline V gene. The length of the CDR3 is 13 residues. Only one count was recorded for this clonotype. Its antigen is as yet unknown. A primer matching the constant region was used to make TCR beta cDNA from approximately 0.45 ug of total RNA. Libraries of TCR beta came from three nested multiplex PCR rounds with slightly modified ARM-PCR. TRBV1-TRBV30 forward primers paired with a C-beta reverse primer were used in the first two PCR rounds, which ran roughly 11 cycles each. MiXCR, applied by TCRdb to the multiplex PCR reads, yields one record per CDR3 protein. Altogether 120,000 or so distinct CDR3 sequences are present, roughly 69% being singletons, with the ten largest covering around 9%.

The chain is built from TRBV6-5 and TRBJ1-2; D remains unclear. The clonotype comes from an older woman with primary liver carcinoma and hepatitis B virus infection. The sample comprised liver tumor tissue from sampling region 1. Subset of the sample: tumor region T1, superior pole. DNA for the CDR3: TGTGCCAGCAGTTGTGGAACACACGATGGCTACACCTTC. Residues: CASSCGTHDGYTF.